The 9 T cell receptor beta chains below were found in one sample sequenced in a study of PD-1 blockade in classical Hodgkin lymphoma. Method: immunoSEQ multiplex PCR; TCRdb's copy keeps in-frame clones and lacks some. The top ten hold 17% of the sample, which has more than 20,000 clones, roughly 77% seen once. Every patient had relapsed following autologous stem cell transplantation, and cohorts differed in brentuximab vedotin exposure. The sample consisted of peripheral blood mononuclear cells (PBMCs), taken before the second cycle of nivolumab. These receptors were taken from a human donor with classical Hodgkin lymphoma.

This clone was counted once. The CDR3 protein is CASTDSRGPSTISSYEQYV. Here the CDR3 DNA reads TGTGCCAGCACCGATAGTAGGGGCCCCTCAACCATAAGCTCCTACGAGCAGTACGTC. The chain employs TRBV21-1 and TRBJ2-7; the DNA was not compared with TRBD1, the D call given in the table. TRBV21-1 is a pseudogene locus. This CDR3 has 19 residues.

This chain joins TRBV5-1 and TRBJ1-3; D may be TRBD1 (6 bases). The CDR3 is 16 residues long. Trimming removed 3 bases from V and 0 bases from J, with 13 bases in between. Germline V lookup: CDR1 SGHRS, CDR2 YFSETQ. The chain's CDR3 is CASSSGGQTSGNTIYF. The DNA of the CDR3 is TGCGCCAGCAGCTCGGGGGGGCAGACCTCTGGAAACACCATATATTTT.

In its sample, this clone was seen once. V is TRBV28 and J is TRBJ1-1, with D unresolved. The CDR3 sequence is 16 residues long. Trimming shortened V by 2 bases and J by 4 bases, and 17 bases separated the two germline ends. CDR1 is MDHEN and CDR2 is SYDVKM in the germline V gene. Here the CDR3 reads CASSLRSWVVSTEAFF. CDR3 DNA sequence: TGTGCCAGCAGTTTAAGGTCCTGGGTTGTGTCCACTGAAGCTTTCTTT.

CDR3 DNA sequence: TGCGCCAGCAGCGAAACCGGGAACACTGAAGCTTTCTTT. It encodes CASSETGNTEAFF. The J gene is TRBJ1-1, the V gene TRBV5-1; unclear D gene. Between the trimmed V and J ends, which lost 4 bases and 1 base, there was a span of 8 bases. The CDR3 is made up of 13 amino acids. Germline CDR1 reads SGHRS; CDR2 reads YFSETQ.

V and J are TRBV7-9 and TRBJ2-1, with D uncertain. This CDR3 contains 14 residues. Trimming removed 1 base from V and 6 bases from J, with 10 bases in between. Looked up from germline, CDR1 is SEHNR and CDR2 is FQNEAQ (reference sequence). CDR3 coding DNA: TGTGCCAGCAGCTTAGAAGGGTTCGGCAATGAGCAGTTCTTC. Translated: CASSLEGFGNEQFF.

The rearrangement uses TRBV6-6 and TRBJ2-1; D tentatively reads TRBD1 or TRBD2 (5 bases each). Germline CDR1 MNHNY, CDR2 SVGAGI (reference sequence). V shed 7 bases and J shed 4 bases, with 11 bases lying between them. This CDR3 contains 13 residues. The CDR3 loop is CASKGRVYNEQFF. The CDR3 coding sequence is TGTGCCAGCAAGGGACGGGTGTACAATGAGCAGTTCTTC.

This chain joins TRBV19 and TRBJ1-1, with D tentatively TRBD1 (6 bases). The CDR3 runs to 15 residues. Germline V gene data show CDR1 as LNHDA and CDR2 as SQIVND (reference sequence). The ends were cut back, 0 bases at V and 1 base at J, with 9 bases in the middle. CDR3 nucleotides: TGTGCCAGTAGTATAGACGTGACAGGGAACACTGAAGCTTTCTTT. This codes for CASSIDVTGNTEAFF. Complete variable domain (other parts from reference TRBV19 and TRBJ1-1): DGGITQSPKYLFRKEGQNVTLSCEQNLNHDAMYWYRQDPGQGLRLIYYSQIVNDFQKGDIAEGYSVSREKKESFPLTVTSAQKNPTAFYLCASSIDVTGNTEAFFGQGTRLTVV.

V and J are TRBV6-6 and TRBJ2-5; the D is unclear. The CDR3 has 14 amino acids. The germline V gene encodes CDR1 MNHNY and CDR2 SVGAGI (reference sequence). Trimming removed 5 bases at V and 2 bases at J, with 12 bases between. Here the CDR3 reads CASSPDPPQETQYF. Here the CDR3 DNA reads TGTGCCAGCAGTCCCGACCCCCCACAAGAGACCCAGTACTTC.

This clone has a handful of counts. This sequence joins TRBV7-2 and TRBJ1-1; perhaps TRBD1 as D (6 bases). Germline CDR1 reads SGHTA; CDR2 reads FQGNSA. CDR3 length: 12 amino acids. V was trimmed by 4 bases and J by 6 bases, leaving 9 bases between them. CDR3 coding DNA: TGTGCCAGCAGCTCAGGGACATCTGAAGCTTTCTTT. Its protein is CASSSGTSEAFF.